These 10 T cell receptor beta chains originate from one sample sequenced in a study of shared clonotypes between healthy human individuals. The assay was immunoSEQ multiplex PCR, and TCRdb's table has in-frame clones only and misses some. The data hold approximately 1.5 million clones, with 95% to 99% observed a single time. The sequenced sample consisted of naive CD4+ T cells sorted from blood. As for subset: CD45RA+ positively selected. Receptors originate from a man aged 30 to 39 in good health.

The CDR3 sequence: CASSLWGTSGANVLTF. The CDR3 DNA sequence: TGTGCCAGCAGCTTATGGGGGACCTCAGGGGCCAACGTCCTGACTTTC. The genes are TRBV7-2 and TRBJ2-6, with D perhaps TRBD1 or TRBD2 (5 bases each). This CDR3 has 16 residues. Germline CDR1 is SGHTA and CDR2 is FQGNSA. V lost 2 bases and J 4 bases, leaving 12 bases between the germline ends.

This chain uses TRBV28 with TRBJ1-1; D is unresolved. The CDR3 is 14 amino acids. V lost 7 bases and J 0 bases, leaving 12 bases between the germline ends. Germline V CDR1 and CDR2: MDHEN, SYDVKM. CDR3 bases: TGTGCCAGCATAGCACAGACGATGAACACTGAAGCTTTCTTT. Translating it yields CASIAQTMNTEAFF.

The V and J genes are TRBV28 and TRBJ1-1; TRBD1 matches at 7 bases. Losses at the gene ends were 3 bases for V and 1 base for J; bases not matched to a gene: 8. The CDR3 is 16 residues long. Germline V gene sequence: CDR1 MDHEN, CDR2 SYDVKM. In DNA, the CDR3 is TGTGCCAGCAGTTTCTGGGAGGGGGCGGCGAACACTGAAGCTTTCTTT. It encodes CASSFWEGAANTEAFF. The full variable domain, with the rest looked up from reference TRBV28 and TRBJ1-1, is DVKVTQSSRYLVKRTGEKVFLECVQDMDHENMFWYRQDPGLGLRLIYFSYDVKMKEKGDIPEGYSVSREKKERFSLILESASTNQTSMYLCASSFWEGAANTEAFFGQGTRLTVV.

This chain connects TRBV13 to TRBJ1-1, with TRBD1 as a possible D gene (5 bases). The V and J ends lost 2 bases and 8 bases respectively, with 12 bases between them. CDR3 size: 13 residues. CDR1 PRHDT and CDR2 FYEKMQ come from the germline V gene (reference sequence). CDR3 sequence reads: CASSLWDGKEAFF. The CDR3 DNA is TGTGCCAGCAGCTTATGGGACGGCAAAGAAGCTTTCTTT.

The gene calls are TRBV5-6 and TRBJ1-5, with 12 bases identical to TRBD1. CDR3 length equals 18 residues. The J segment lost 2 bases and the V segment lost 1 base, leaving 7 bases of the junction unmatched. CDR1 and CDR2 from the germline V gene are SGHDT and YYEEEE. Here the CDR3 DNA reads TGTGCCAGCAGCTTGCGGGGGACAGGGGGCCGTGGCAATCAGCCCCAGCATTTT. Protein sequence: CASSLRGTGGRGNQPQHF.

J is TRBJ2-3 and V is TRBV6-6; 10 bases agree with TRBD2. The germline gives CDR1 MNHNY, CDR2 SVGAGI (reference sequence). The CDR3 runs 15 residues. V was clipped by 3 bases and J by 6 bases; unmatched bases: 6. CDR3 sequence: CASSYPGLASDTQYF. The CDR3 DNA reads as TGTGCCAGCAGTTATCCGGGACTAGCGTCGGATACGCAGTATTTT.

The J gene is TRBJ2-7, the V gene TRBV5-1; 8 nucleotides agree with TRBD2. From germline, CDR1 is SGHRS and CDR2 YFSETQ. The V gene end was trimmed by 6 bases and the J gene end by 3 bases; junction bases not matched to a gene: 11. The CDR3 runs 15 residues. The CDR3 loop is CASNQGERGIYEQYF. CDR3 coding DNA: TGCGCCAGCAACCAAGGAGAGCGGGGGATCTACGAGCAGTACTTC.

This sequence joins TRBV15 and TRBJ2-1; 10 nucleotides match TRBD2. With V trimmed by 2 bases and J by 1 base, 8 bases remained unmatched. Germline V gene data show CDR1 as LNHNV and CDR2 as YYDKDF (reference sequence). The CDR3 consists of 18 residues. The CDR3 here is CATSRTDSGRRSYNEQFF. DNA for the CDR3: TGTGCCACCAGCAGAACCGATAGCGGGAGGAGGTCCTACAATGAGCAGTTCTTC.

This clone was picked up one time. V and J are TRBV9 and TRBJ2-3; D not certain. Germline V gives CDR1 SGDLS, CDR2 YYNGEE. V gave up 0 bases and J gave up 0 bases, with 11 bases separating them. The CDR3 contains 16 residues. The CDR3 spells CASSVGPQRSTDTQYF. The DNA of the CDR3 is TGTGCCAGCAGCGTAGGCCCCCAGAGAAGCACAGATACGCAGTATTTT.

In DNA form, the CDR3 reads TGTGCCAGCATCCAACAAACAGGGGGCTTTCCATTCTACGAGCAGTACTTC. Translating gives CASIQQTGGFPFYEQYF. The J gene is TRBJ2-7, the V gene TRBV7-9; 9 bases align to TRBD1. The junction had 16 bases not matched to a gene; V was cut back by 7 bases and J by 3 bases. Germline V CDR1 and CDR2: SEHNR, FQNEAQ (reference sequence). CDR3 length: 17 amino acids.